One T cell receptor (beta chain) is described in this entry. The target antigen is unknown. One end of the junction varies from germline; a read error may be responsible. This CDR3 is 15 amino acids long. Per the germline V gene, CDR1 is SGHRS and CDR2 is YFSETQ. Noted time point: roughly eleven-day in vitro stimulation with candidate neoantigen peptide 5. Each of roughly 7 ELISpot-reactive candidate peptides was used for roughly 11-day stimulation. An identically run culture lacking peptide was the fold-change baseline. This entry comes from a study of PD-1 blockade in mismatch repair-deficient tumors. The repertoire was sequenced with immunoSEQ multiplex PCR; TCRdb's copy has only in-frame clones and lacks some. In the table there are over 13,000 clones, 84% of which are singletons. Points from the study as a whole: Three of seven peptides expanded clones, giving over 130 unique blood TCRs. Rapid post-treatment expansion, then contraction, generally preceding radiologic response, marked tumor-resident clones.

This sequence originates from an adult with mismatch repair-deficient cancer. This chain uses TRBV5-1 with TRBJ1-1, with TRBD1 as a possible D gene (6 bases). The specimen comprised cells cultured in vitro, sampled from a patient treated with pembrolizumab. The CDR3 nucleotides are TGCGTCAGCAGCTTGGAACCGGGACAAAACACTGAAGCTTTCTTT. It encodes CVSSLEPGQNTEAFF. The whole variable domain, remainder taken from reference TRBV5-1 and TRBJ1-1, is KAGVTQTPRYLIKTRGQQVTLSCSPISGHRSVSWYQQTPGQGLQFLFEYFSETQRNKGNFPGRFSGRQFSNSRSEMNVSTLELGDSALYLCVSSLEPGQNTEAFFGQGTRLTVV.